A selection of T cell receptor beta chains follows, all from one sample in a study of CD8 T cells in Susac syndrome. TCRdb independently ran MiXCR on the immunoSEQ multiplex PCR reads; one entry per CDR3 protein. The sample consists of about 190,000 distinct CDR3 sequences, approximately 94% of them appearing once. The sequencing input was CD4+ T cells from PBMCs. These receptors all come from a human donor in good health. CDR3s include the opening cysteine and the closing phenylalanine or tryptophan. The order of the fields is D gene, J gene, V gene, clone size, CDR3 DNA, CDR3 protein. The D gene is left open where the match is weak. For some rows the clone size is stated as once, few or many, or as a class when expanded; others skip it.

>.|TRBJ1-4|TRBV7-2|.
TGTGCCAGCAGCCTGGGATTGGCGCCGCTGGGGGCAACTAATGAAAAACTGTTTTTT
CASSLGLAPLGATNEKLFF
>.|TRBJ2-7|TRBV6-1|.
TGTGCCAGCTCCTGGGGGGCCCAAAGAGACGAGCAGTACTTC
CASSWGAQRDEQYF
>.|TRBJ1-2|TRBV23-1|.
TGCGCCAGCAGGACCTTCTCCGGGAGCCCGACCTGTTGGGGCTACACCTTC
CASRTFSGSPTCWGYTF
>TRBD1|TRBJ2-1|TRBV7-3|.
TGTGCCAGCAGTCGGGGACAGTACAATGAGCAGTTCTTC
CASSRGQYNEQFF
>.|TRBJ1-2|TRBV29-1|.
TGCAGCGCTAAACTCGGGGGAGGGAATCGAAGAGCTGGCTACACCTTC
CSAKLGGGNRRAGYTF
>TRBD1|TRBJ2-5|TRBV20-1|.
TGCAGTGCAGACAGGGGGCGGGGCGAGACCCAGTACTTC
CSADRGRGETQYF
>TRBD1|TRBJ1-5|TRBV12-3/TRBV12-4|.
TGTGCCACCTCGGGACAGGGAAATCAGCCCCAGCATTTT
CATSGQGNQPQHF
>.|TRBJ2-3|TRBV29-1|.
TGCAGCGTTGAGCCCCTGAAAATGAGCACAGATACGCAGTATTTT
CSVEPLKMSTDTQYF
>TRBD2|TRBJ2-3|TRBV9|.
TGTGCCAGCAGCCCCGGGAGGGGGGGGAGCACAGATACGCAGTATTTT
CASSPGRGGSTDTQYF
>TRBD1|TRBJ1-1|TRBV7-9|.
TGTGCCAGCAGCAGCTTAGGACGACCGGGACAGTCAAACACTGAAGCTTTCTTT
CASSSLGRPGQSNTEAFF
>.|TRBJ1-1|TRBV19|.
TGTGCCAGTAGTGGACAGAAGAACACTGAAGCTTTCTTT
CASSGQKNTEAFF
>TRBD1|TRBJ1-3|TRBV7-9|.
TGTGCCAGCAGCCCCTACGGGACAGGGTTTGTTTCTGGAAACACCATATATTTT
CASSPYGTGFVSGNTIYF
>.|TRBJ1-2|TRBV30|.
TGTGCCTGGAGCCCAGGGCCGGGGGGCTACACCTTC
CAWSPGPGGYTF
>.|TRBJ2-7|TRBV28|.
TGTGCCAGCGGGAAGGGGATCAGCGCCTACGAGCAGTACTTC
CASGKGISAYEQYF
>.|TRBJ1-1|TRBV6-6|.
TGTGCCAGCAGTTACCCCGGACGGAACACTGAAGCTTTCTTT
CASSYPGRNTEAFF
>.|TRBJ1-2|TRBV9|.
TGTGCCAGCAGCAGGCGAGCTAACTATGGCTACACCTTC
CASSRRANYGYTF
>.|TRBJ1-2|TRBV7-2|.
TGTGCCAGCAGCTTAGCTGGGGACGGCAGTAACTATGGCTACACCTTC
CASSLAGDGSNYGYTF
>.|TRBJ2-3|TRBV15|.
TGTGCCACCAGCAGAGTTGCAGGGGGGGGCTCAGATACGCAGTATTTT
CATSRVAGGGSDTQYF
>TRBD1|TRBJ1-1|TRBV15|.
TGTGCCACCAGCAGACTTTCGGACAGGAAGGCTGAAGCTTTCTTT
CATSRLSDRKAEAFF
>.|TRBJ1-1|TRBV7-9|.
TGTGCCAGCAGCACTGCGTCGGGCGCCTCCTATGAAGCTTTCTTT
CASSTASGASYEAFF
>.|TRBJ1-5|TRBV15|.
TGTGCCACCAGCAGAACCAGTAGCAATCAGCCCCAGCATTTT
CATSRTSSNQPQHF
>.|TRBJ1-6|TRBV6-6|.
TGTGCCAGCAGTTACGGCAGGGATAATTCACCCCTCCACTTT
CASSYGRDNSPLHF
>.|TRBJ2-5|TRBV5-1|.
TGCGCCAGCAGCCGTAGTATGGAGACCCAGTACTTC
CASSRSMETQYF
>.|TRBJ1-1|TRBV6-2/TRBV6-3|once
TGTGCCAGCAATCGGAGGGACACTGAAGCTTTCTTT
CASNRRDTEAFF
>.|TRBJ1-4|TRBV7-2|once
TGTGCCAGCAGCCCGGGGCGAAGGGGCGGTGAAAAACTGTTTTTT
CASSPGRRGGEKLFF
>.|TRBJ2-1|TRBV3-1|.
TGTGCCAGCAGCCAACGTACTGGGACCTACAATGAGCAGTTCTTC
CASSQRTGTYNEQFF
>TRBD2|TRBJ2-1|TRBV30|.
TGTGCCTGGAGCCGGGGGGGCAATGAGCAGTTCTTC
CAWSRGGNEQFF
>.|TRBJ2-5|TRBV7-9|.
TGTGCCAGCAGCCTTTTCGGGACATTACAAGAGACCCAGTACTTC
CASSLFGTLQETQYF
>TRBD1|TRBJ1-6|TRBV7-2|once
TGTGCCAGCAGCTTAGCAAGGGGGGACAGGTCACCCCTCCACTTT
CASSLARGDRSPLHF
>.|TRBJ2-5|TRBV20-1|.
TGCAGTGCTAGTCTGGGTCCATCGGAGTATCAAGAGACCCAGTACTTC
CSASLGPSEYQETQYF
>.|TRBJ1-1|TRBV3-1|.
TGTGCCAGCAGCGGGCCCGGGTCGGGCACTGAAGCTTTCTTT
CASSGPGSGTEAFF
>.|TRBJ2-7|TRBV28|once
TGTGCCAGCAGTTTGGGGAAAAAATTCAAGCAGTACTTC
CASSLGKKFKQYF
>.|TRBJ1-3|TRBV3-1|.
TGTGCCAGCGGAGGTAACTCTGGAAACACCATATATTTT
CASGGNSGNTIYF
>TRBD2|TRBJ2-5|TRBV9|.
TGTGCCAGCAGCGTAGCTGGGGGGGAAGTAGGAGAGACCCAGTACTTC
CASSVAGGEVGETQYF
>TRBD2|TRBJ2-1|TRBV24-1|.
TGTGCCACCAGCGATCCACTAGCGGCGGGGAACAATGAGCAGTTCTTC
CATSDPLAAGNNEQFF
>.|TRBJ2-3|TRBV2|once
TGTGCCAGCAGTGAATGGGGGTTGGGTACAGATACGCAGTATTTT
CASSEWGLGTDTQYF
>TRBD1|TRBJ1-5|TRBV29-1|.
TGCAGCGTTGGGGACAGGGGAAGAAGCAATCAGCCCCAGCATTTT
CSVGDRGRSNQPQHF
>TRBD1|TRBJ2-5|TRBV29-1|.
TGCAGCGTTGTAGCCCTCTCAGGGGGCAGCGAGACCCAGTACTTC
CSVVALSGGSETQYF
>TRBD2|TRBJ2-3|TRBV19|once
TGTGCCAGTGGCCGTACTAGCGGGGCGGGGGATACGCAGTATTTT
CASGRTSGAGDTQYF
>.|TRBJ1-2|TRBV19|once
TGTGCCAGTAGTATAGAAGGACGGACACCGAGCGACTACACCTTC
CASSIEGRTPSDYTF
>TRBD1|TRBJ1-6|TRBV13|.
TGTGCCAGCGGATTCATACAGGGGGCAAATTCACCCCTCCACTTT
CASGFIQGANSPLHF
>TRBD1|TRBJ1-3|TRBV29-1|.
TGCAGCGCAGGGGGCAATGGAAACACCATATATTTT
CSAGGNGNTIYF
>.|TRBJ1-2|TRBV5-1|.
TGCGCCAGCAGCTTGGAGCCCCTCCCGCAATATGGCTACACCTTC
CASSLEPLPQYGYTF
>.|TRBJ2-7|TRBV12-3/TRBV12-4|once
TGTGCCAGCAGTTTGAGGTGGGGGCCCAGCTCCTACGAGCAGTACTTC
CASSLRWGPSSYEQYF
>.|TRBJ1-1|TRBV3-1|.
TGTGCCAGCAGCCAAATACGGGGCACTGAAGCTTTCTTT
CASSQIRGTEAFF
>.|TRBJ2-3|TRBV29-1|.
TGCAGCGTTGCCGAGGGGACGATACGAGATACGCAGTATTTT
CSVAEGTIRDTQYF
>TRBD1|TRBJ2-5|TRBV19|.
TGTGCCAGTAGTCCCGGACAGGTAGAGACCCAGTACTTC
CASSPGQVETQYF
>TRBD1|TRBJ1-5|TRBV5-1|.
TGCGCCAGCAGCCGAGAGACAGGGGCCCAGCCCCAGCATTTT
CASSRETGAQPQHF
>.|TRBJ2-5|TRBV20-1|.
TGCAGTGCTAAAGGCAGGGGTTATGAGACCCAGTACTTC
CSAKGRGYETQYF
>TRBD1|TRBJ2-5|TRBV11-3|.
TGTGCCAGCAGCTTCGGGGACAGGCAAGAGACCCAGTACTTC
CASSFGDRQETQYF
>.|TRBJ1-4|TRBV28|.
TGTGCCACCCTCCGCTGGGGGGGGGACGAAAAACTGTTTTTT
CATLRWGGDEKLFF
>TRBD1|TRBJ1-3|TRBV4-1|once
TGCGCCAGCAGCCGATCTTCCCAAGGACAGGCTGGAAACACCATATATTTT
CASSRSSQGQAGNTIYF
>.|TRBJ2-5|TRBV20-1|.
TGCAGTGCCCTCCCCCCGGGGGAGACCCAGTACTTC
CSALPPGETQYF
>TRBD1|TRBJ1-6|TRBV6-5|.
TGTGCCAGCAGGAGAAACAGGGGGCTCGATTCACCCCTCCACTTT
CASRRNRGLDSPLHF